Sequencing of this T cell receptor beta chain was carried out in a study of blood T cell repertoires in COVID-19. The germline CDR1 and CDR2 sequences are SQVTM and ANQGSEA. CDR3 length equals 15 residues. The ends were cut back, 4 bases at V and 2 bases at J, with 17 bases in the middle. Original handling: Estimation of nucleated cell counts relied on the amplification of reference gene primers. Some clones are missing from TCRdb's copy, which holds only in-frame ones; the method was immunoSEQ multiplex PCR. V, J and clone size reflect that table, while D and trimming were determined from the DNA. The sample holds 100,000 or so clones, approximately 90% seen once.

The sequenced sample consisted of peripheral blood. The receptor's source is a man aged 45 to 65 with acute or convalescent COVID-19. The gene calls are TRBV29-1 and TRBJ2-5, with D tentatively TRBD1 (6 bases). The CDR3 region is CSVGDFRGSQETQYF. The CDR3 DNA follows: TGCAGCGTTGGCGACTTCAGGGGCTCTCAAGAGACCCAGTACTTC. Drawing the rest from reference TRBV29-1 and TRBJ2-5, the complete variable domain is SAVISQKPSRDICQRGTSLTIQCQVDSQVTMMFWYRQQPGQSLTLIATANQGSEATYESGFVIDKFPISRPNLTFSTLTVSNMSPEDSSIYLCSVGDFRGSQETQYFGPGTRLLVL.